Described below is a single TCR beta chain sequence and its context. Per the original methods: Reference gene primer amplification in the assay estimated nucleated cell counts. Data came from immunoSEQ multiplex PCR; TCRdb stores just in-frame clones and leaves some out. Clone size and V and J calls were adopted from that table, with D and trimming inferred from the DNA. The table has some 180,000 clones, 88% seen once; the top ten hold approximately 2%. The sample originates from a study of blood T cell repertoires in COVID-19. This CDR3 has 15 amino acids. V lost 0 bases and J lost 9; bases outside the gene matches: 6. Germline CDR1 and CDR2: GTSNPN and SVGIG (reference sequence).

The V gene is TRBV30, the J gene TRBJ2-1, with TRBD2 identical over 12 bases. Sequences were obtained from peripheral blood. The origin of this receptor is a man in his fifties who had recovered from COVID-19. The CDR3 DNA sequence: TGTGCCTGGAGTGTCCTAGCGGGGGGGCCGGGTGAGCAGTTCTTC. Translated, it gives CAWSVLAGGPGEQFF.